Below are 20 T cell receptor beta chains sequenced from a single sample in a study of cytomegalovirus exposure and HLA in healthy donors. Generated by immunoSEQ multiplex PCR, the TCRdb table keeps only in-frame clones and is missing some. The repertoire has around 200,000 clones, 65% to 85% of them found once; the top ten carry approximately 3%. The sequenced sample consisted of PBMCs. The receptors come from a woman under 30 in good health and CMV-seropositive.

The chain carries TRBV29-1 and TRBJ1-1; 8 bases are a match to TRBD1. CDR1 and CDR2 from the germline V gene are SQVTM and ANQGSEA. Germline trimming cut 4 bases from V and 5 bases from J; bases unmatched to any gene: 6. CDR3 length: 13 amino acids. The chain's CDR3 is CSVVGTGRTEAFF. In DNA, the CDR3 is TGCAGCGTTGTGGGGACAGGACGGACTGAAGCTTTCTTT. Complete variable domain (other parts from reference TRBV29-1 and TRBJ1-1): SAVISQKPSRDICQRGTSLTIQCQVDSQVTMMFWYRQQPGQSLTLIATANQGSEATYESGFVIDKFPISRPNLTFSTLTVSNMSPEDSSIYLCSVVGTGRTEAFFGQGTRLTVV.

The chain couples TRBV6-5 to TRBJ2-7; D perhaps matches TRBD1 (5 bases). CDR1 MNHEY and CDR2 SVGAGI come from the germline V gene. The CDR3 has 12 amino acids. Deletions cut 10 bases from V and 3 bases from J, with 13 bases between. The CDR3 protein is CATGQGGYEQYF. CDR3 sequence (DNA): TGTGCCACGGGCCAGGGCGGCTACGAGCAGTACTTC.

The CDR3 sequence is CANRDREDVLTF. The CDR3 coding sequence is TGTGCCAACCGGGACAGGGAGGACGTCCTGACTTTC. This sequence joins TRBV6-1 and TRBJ2-6; the match to TRBD1 covers 9 bases. Unmatched junction bases numbered 6, after V lost 10 bases and J lost 11 bases. The CDR3 spans 12 residues. The germline V gene encodes CDR1 MNHNS and CDR2 SASEGT.

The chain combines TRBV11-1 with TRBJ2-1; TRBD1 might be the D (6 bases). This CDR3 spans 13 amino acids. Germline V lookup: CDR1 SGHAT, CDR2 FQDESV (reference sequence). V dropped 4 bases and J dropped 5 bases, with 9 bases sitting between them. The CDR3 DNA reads TGTGCCAGCAGCTCACAGGGAGACAATGAGCAGTTCTTC. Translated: CASSSQGDNEQFF.

The CDR3, as DNA: TGTGCCAGCAGCTTAGGAGGGACAGGGAAGGACGAGCAGTACTTC. Translating it yields CASSLGGTGKDEQYF. The rearrangement uses TRBV7-2 and TRBJ2-7, with 9 bases identical to TRBD1. CDR3 size: 15 residues. With V trimmed by 1 base and J by 5 bases, 6 bases remained unmatched. Germline lookup yields CDR1 SGHTA and CDR2 FQGNSA.

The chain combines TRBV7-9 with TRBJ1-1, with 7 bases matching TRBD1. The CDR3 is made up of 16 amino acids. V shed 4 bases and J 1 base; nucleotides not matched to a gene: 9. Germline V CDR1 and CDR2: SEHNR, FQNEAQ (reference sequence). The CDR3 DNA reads TGTGCCAGCAGCTCCGAGACCGGGACAGCGAACACTGAAGCTTTCTTT. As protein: CASSSETGTANTEAFF.

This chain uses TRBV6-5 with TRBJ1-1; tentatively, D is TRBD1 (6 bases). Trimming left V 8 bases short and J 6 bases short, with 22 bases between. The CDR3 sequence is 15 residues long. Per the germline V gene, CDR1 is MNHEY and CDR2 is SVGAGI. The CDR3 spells CASAPGHWGSPEAFF. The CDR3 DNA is TGTGCCAGCGCCCCGGGACACTGGGGTAGTCCTGAAGCTTTCTTT.

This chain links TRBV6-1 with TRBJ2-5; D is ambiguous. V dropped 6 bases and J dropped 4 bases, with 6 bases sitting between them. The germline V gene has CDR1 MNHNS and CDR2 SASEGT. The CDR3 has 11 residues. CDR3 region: CASRVAETQYF. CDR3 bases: TGTGCCAGCAGGGTGGCAGAGACCCAGTACTTC.

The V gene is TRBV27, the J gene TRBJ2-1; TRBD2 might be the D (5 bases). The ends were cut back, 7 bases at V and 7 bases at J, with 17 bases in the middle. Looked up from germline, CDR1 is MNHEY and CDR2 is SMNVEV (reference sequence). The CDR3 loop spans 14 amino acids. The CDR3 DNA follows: TGTGCCAGCAATTGGGCCTCCTCGGGGAATGAGCAGTTCTTC. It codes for CASNWASSGNEQFF.

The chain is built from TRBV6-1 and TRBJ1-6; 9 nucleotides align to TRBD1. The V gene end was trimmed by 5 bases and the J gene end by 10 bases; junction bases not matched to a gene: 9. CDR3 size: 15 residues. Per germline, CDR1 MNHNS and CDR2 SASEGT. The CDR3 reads CASSPGTGIVSPLHF. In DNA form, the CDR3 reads TGTGCCAGCAGTCCCGGGACAGGGATTGTCTCACCCCTCCACTTT.

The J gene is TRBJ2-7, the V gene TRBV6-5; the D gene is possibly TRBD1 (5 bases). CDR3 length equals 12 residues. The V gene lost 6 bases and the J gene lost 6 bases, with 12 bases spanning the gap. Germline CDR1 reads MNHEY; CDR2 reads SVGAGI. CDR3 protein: CASSPTVGEQYF. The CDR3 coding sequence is TGTGCCAGCAGCCCGACAGTAGGCGAGCAGTACTTC.

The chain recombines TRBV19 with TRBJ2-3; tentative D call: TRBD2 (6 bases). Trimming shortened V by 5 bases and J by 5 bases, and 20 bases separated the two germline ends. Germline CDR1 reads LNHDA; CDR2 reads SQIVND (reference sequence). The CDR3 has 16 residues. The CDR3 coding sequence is TGTGCCAGTAGTCCCGCCGGGCGGGGCGGCGTAGATACGCAGTATTTT. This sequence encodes CASSPAGRGGVDTQYF.

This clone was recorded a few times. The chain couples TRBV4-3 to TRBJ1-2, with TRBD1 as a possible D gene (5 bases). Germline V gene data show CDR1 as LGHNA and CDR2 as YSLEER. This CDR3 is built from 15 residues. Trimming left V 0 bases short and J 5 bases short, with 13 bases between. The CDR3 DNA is TGCGCCAGCAGCCAAGATACAGGCATCGGATATGGCTACACCTTC. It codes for CASSQDTGIGYGYTF.

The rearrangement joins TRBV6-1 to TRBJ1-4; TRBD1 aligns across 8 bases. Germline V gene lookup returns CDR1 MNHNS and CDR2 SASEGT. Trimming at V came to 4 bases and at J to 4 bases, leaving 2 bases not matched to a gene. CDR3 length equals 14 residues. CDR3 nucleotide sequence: TGTGCCAGCAGTGGACAGGGGTATAATGAAAAACTGTTTTTT. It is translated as CASSGQGYNEKLFF.

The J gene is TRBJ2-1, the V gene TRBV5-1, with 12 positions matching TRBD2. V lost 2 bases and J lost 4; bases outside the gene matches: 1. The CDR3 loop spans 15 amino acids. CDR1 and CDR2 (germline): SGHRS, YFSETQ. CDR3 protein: CASSLGTSGYNEQFF. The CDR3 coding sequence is TGCGCCAGCAGCTTAGGGACTAGCGGGTACAATGAGCAGTTCTTC.

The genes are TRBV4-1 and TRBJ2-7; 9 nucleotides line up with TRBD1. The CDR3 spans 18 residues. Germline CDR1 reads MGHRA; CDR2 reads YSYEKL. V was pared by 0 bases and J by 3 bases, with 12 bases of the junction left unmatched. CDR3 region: CASSQDYLRTGVYYEQYF. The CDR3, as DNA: TGCGCCAGCAGCCAAGATTATTTGAGGACAGGGGTTTACTACGAGCAGTACTTC.

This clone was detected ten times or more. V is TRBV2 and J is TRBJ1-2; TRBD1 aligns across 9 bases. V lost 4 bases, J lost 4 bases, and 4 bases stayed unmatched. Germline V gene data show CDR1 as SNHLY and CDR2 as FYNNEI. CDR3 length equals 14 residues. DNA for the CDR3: TGTGCCAGCAGTGGACAGGGGGTTGGCTATGGCTACACCTTC. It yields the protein CASSGQGVGYGYTF.

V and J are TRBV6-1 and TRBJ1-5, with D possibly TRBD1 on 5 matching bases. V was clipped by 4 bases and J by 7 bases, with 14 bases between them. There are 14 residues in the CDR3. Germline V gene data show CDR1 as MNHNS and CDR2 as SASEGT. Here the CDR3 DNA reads TGTGCCAGCAGTGTAGAGGGACTTTCCCAGCCCCAGCATTTT. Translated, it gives CASSVEGLSQPQHF.

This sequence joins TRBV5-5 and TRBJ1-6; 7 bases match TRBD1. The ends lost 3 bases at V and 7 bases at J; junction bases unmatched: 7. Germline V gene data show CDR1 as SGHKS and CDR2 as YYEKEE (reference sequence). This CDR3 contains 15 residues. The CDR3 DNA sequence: TGTGCCAGCAGCTCCGACAGGGAGAGGAATTCACCCCTCCACTTT. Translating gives CASSSDRERNSPLHF.

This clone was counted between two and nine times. The CDR3 DNA reads as TGTGCCAGCAGTCCGGCACGAGGGGGCGGGTACGAGCAGTACTTC. Translation gives CASSPARGGGYEQYF. The rearrangement links TRBV27 to TRBJ2-7, with 7 bases that match TRBD1. Germline lookup yields CDR1 MNHEY and CDR2 SMNVEV (reference sequence). This CDR3 is built from 15 residues. The ends lost 5 bases at V and 4 bases at J; junction bases unmatched: 11.